This TCR beta chain was observed in a study of blood T cell repertoires in COVID-19. This clone has ten or more counts. Germline-derived CDR1 and CDR2 are SGDLS and YYNGEE. Trimming shortened V by 0 bases and J by 0 bases, and 7 bases separated the two germline ends. The CDR3 is made up of 15 amino acids. As processed by the authors: Scientists estimated how many nucleated cells there were by amplifying reference gene primers. The method was immunoSEQ multiplex PCR; TCRdb's version includes in-frame clones alone and lacks a portion of them. V and J calls and clone size are given by that table; D and trimming were obtained from the DNA. The sample has approximately 200,000 clones; roughly 80% are singletons.

The rearrangement uses TRBV9 and TRBJ2-1; D is unclear. The TCR originated in a middle-aged man who had recovered from COVID-19. Sequencing was performed on PBMCs or T cells enriched from blood (not recorded which). The CDR3 is CASSVGASSYNEQFF. The CDR3 DNA is TGTGCCAGCAGCGTAGGGGCGAGCTCCTACAATGAGCAGTTCTTC.